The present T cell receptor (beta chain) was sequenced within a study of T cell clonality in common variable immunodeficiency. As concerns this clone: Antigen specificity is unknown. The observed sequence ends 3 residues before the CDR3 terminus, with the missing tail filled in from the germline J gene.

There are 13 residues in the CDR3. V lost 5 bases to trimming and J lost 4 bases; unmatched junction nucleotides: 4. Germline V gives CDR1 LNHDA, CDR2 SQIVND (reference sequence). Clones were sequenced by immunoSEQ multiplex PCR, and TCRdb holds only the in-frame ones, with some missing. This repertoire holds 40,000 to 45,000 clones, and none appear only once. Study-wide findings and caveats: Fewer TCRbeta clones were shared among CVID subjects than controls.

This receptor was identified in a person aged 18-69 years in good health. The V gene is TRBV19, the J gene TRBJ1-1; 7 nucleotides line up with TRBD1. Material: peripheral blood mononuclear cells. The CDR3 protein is CASSEGARTEAFF. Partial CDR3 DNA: TGTGCCAGTAGTGAGGGGGCGCGCACTGAA.